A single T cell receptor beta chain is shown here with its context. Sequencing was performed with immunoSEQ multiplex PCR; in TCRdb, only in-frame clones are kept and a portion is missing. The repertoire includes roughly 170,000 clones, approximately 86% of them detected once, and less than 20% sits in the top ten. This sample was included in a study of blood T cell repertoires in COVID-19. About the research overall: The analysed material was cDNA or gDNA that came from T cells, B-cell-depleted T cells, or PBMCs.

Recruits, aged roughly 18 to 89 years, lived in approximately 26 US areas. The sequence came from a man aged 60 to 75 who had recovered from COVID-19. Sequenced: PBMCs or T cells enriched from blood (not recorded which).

This CDR3 is CASSQVLASGGARDTQYF. CDR3 in DNA: TGCGCCAGCAGCCAAGTCCTTGCTAGCGGGGGGGCGAGAGATACGCAGTATTTT. The gene calls are TRBV4-1 and TRBJ2-3; TRBD2 agrees at 12 bases. With 1 base clipped from V and 5 bases from J, the junction kept 10 bases outside the gene matches. The germline V gene has CDR1 MGHRA and CDR2 YSYEKL. There are 18 residues in the CDR3.